This T cell receptor (beta chain) was observed in a study of T cell repertoires in cytomegalovirus infection. Of note for this clonotype: The antigen is unknown.

TCRdb re-called the reads through MiXCR, storing one row per CDR3 protein. The repertoire holds about 130,000 distinct CDR3 sequences, with under 30% as singletons. Material: PBMCs, sequenced either directly or after in vitro stimulation (not recorded which). The receptor's source is a human donor in good health (CMV status not recorded). Some clones in this sample may be carry-over from other donors' samples.

The CDR3 here is CASSLQGGDHGYTF. CDR3 DNA: TGTGCCAGCAGTTTACAGGGGGGGGACCATGGCTACACCTTC. The chain couples TRBV27 to TRBJ1-2; 7 nucleotides align to TRBD1. Trimming removed 2 bases from V and 6 bases from J; junction bases left unmatched: 6. Germline assignment: CDR1 MNHEY and CDR2 SMNVEV (reference sequence). The CDR3 has 14 residues.